This TCR beta chain is drawn from a study of blood T cell repertoires in COVID-19. Study in general: COVID-19 samples, acute and convalescent, were from the United States, Italy and Spain.

Trimming shortened V by 3 bases and J by 5 bases, and 10 bases separated the two germline ends. The germline gives CDR1 PRHDT, CDR2 FYEKMQ (reference sequence). CDR3 size: 13 residues. Source study methods: Amplification of reference gene primers provided the estimated nucleated cell counts. TCRdb's copy holds only in-frame clones and misses some; the assay was immunoSEQ multiplex PCR. V, J and clone size are those of that table, while D and trimming were read from the DNA. This table has 160,000 or so clones, approximately 90% appearing once. Enrolled during active infection, Seattle patients were then followed longitudinally.

This TCR was sampled from a woman in her sixties or seventies with COVID-19, enrolled during active disease. What was sequenced was peripheral blood. J is TRBJ2-5 and V is TRBV13, with D possibly being TRBD2 (6 bases). CDR3 in amino acids: CASSLDGGETQYF. The DNA of the CDR3 is TGTGCCAGCAGCTTGGATGGGGGGGAGACCCAGTACTTC. The complete variable domain, with remaining parts taken from reference TRBV13 and TRBJ2-5, reads AAGVIQSPRHLIKEKRETATLKCYPIPRHDTVYWYQQGPGQDPQFLISFYEKMQSDKGSIPDRFSAQQFSDYHSELNMSSLELGDSALYFCASSLDGGETQYFGPGTRLLVL.